These T cell receptor beta chains were read from a single sample in a study of CXCR3-negative and CXCR3-positive naive CD8 T cells. No DNA is given; TCRdb re-called the 5' RACE reads and lists each CDR3 protein once. This sample's clone table lists about 48,000 distinct CDR3 sequences. The sample taken for sequencing was memory CD8+ T cells from blood. Source of these receptors: a human donor in good health. Some clones in this sample may be carry-over from other donors' samples. CDR3s include the opening cysteine and the closing phenylalanine or tryptophan.

CDR3aa: CASKPSRRGGLETQYF
j_gene: TRBJ2-5
len: 16
v_gene: TRBV6-5

CDR3aa: CASSPGWLTSYEQYF
j_gene: TRBJ2-7
len: 15
v_gene: TRBV7-2

CDR3aa: CASSWGLAESYEQYF
j_gene: TRBJ2-7
len: 15
v_gene: TRBV5-5

CDR3aa: CASSPLAGVSTDTQYF
j_gene: TRBJ2-3
len: 16
v_gene: TRBV28

CDR3aa: CSVDRESSTDTQYF
j_gene: TRBJ2-3
len: 14
v_gene: TRBV29-1

CDR3aa: CSARDRGRGYEQYF
j_gene: TRBJ2-7
len: 14
v_gene: TRBV20-1

CDR3aa: CASSRTSGSSYEQYF
j_gene: TRBJ2-7
len: 15
v_gene: TRBV5-1

CDR3aa: CASSLGPDEKNEQFF
j_gene: TRBJ2-1
len: 15
v_gene: TRBV28

CDR3aa: CASSKGMSYEQYF
j_gene: TRBJ2-7
len: 13
v_gene: TRBV7-6

CDR3aa: CASSDPTSGKSYEQYF
j_gene: TRBJ2-7
len: 16
v_gene: TRBV2

CDR3aa: CASSPTVNEQFF
j_gene: TRBJ2-1
len: 12
v_gene: TRBV7-8

CDR3aa: CSVHANPANYGYTF
j_gene: TRBJ1-2
len: 14
v_gene: TRBV29-1

CDR3aa: CASSQLKTTPGELFF
j_gene: TRBJ2-2
len: 15
v_gene: TRBV14

CDR3aa: CASSQDPGRTGGPETQYF
j_gene: TRBJ2-5
len: 18
v_gene: TRBV4-1

CDR3aa: CASRAPGDTGELFF
j_gene: TRBJ2-2
len: 14
v_gene: TRBV6-2/TRBV6-3

CDR3aa: CASSLSPGEGYNEQFF
j_gene: TRBJ2-1
len: 16
v_gene: TRBV12-3/TRBV12-4

CDR3aa: CASSPLQGLAGGALTDTQYF
j_gene: TRBJ2-3
len: 20
v_gene: TRBV7-8